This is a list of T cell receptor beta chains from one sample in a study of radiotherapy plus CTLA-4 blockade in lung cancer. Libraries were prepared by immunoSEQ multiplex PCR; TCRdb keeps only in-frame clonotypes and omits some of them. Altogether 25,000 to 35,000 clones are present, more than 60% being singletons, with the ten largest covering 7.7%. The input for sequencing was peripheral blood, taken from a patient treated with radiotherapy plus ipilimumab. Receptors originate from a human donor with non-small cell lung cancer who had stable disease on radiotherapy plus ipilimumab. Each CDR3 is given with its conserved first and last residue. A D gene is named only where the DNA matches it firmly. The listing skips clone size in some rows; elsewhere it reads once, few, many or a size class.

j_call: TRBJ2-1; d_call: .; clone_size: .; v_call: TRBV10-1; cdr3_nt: TGCGCCAGCAGTGAAGCAGGGGAGGGGAATGAGCAGTTCTTC; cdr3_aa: CASSEAGEGNEQFF
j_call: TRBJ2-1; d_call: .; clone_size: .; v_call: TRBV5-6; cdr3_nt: TGTGCCAGCAGCTCACCAGGGGCTCGCGGGGTGAATGAGCAGTTCTTC; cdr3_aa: CASSSPGARGVNEQFF
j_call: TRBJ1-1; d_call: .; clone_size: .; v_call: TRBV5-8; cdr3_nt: TGTGCCTCGGGCCGCGACGTTTTAGGTGAAGCTTTCTTT; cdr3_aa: CASGRDVLGEAFF
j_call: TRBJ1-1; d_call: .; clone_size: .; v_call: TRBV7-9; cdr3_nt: TGTGCCAGCAGCCCCCAAGGGACAAGGGCTTTCTTT; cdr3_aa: CASSPQGTRAFF
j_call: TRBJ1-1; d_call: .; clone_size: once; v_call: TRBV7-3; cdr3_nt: TGTGCCAGCAGCACTGCGACAGGAAACACTGAAGCTTTCTTT; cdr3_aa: CASSTATGNTEAFF
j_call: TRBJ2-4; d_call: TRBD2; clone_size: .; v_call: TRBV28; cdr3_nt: TGTGCCAGCGGCCGCGGGGGGGAATGGCAAAACATTCAGTACTTC; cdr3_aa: CASGRGGEWQNIQYF
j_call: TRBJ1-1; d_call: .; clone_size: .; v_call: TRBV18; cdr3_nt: TGTGCCAGCTCACCACCGAGAGGGAACACTGAAGCTTTCTTT; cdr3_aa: CASSPPRGNTEAFF
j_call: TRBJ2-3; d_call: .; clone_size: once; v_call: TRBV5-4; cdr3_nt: TGTGCCAGCAGCGATCCAACAGGGCCAGATACGCAGTATTTT; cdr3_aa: CASSDPTGPDTQYF
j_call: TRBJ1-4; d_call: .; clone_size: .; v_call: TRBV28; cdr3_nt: TGTGCCAGCAGTCCGGGGAGGCCTGAAAAACTGTTTTTT; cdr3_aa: CASSPGRPEKLFF
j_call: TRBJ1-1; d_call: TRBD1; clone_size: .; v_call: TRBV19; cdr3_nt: TGTGCCAGTAGCCGCGACAGGGGGAACACTGAAGCTTTCTTT; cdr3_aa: CASSRDRGNTEAFF
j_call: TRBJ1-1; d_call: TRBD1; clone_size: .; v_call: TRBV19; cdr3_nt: TGTGCCACTCAAGGGTTTCAGGGGGCGGTGAACACTGAAGCTTTCTTT; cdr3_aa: CATQGFQGAVNTEAFF
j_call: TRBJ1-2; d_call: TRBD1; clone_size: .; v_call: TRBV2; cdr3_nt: TGTGCCAGCAGTGTCGACAGGGAGTATGGCTACACCTTC; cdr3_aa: CASSVDREYGYTF
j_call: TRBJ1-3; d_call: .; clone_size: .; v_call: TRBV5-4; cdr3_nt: TGTGCCCTGGGGGCTGGAAACACCATATATTTT; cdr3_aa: CALGAGNTIYF
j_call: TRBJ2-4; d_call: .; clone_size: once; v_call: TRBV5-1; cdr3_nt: TGCGCCAGCAGCTTGGTTCCAGGTCGGGAAAACATTCAGTACTTC; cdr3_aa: CASSLVPGRENIQYF
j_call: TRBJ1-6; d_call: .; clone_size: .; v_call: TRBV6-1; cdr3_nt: TGTGCCAGCAGTGGAGGCCGGGACCTTCGATCACCCCTCCACTTT; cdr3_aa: CASSGGRDLRSPLHF
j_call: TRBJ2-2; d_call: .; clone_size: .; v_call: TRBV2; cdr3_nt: TGTGCCAGCAGGAACGGTGGAACCGGGGAGCTGTTTTTT; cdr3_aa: CASRNGGTGELFF
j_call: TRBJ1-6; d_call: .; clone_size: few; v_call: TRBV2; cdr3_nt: TGTGCCAGCCAAGAGGAGGCGGGTTCACCCCTCCACTTT; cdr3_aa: CASQEEAGSPLHF
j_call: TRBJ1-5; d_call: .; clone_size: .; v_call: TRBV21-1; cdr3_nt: TGTGCCAGCAGCAGACAGGGTATTAGCAATCAGCCCCAGCATTTT; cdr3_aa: CASSRQGISNQPQHF
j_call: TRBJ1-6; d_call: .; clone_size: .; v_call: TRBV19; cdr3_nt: TGTGCCAGTAGTTCCGGGACACCAAATTCACCCCTCCACTTT; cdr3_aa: CASSSGTPNSPLHF
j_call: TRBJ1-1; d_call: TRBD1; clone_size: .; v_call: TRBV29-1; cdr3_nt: TGCAGCGCTGCCGGGACAGGGGGAACTGAAGCTTTCTTT; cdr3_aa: CSAAGTGGTEAFF
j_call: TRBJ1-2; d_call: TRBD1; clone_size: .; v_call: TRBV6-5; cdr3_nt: TGTGCCAGCAGGCGGACAGGGGAGGGCTATGGCTACACCTTC; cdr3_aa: CASRRTGEGYGYTF
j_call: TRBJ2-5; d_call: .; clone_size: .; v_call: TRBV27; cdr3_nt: TGTGCCAGCAGTTTATCGGGCGGGGACGGGGTAAAGAAAGGGACCCAGTACTTC; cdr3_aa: CASSLSGGDGVKKGTQYF
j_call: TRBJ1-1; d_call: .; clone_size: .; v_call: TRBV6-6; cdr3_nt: TGTGCCAGCTCCGCAGGGGAAACTGAAGCTTTCTTT; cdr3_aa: CASSAGETEAFF
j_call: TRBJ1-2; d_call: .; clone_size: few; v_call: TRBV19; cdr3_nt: TGTGCCAGTAGTATGTTGGTGGAGGGCTCTTTCCGCTACACCTTC; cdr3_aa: CASSMLVEGSFRYTF
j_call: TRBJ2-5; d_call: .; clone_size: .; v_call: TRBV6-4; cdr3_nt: TGTGCCAGCAGCCCGGGCCAAGGGGGGGAGACCCAGTACTTC; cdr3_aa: CASSPGQGGETQYF
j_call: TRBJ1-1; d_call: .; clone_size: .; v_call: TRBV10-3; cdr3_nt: TGTGCCACTAGGCTTCAAAACACTGAAGCTTTCTTT; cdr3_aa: CATRLQNTEAFF
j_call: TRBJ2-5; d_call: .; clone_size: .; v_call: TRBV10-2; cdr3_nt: TGCGCCAGCAAAAAAGAGTACAGTCAAGAGACCCAGTACTTC; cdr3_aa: CASKKEYSQETQYF
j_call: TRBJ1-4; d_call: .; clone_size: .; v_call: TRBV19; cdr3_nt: TGTGCCAGTAGTCAGACGGCTGCAACTAATGAAAAACTGTTTTTT; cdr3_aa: CASSQTAATNEKLFF
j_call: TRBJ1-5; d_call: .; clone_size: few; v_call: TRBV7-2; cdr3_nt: TGTGCCAGCAGCTTAAAGGGCAGTATCACCCAGCATTTT; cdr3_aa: CASSLKGSITQHF
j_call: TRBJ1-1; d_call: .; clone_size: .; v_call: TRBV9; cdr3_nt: TGTGCCAGCACCCCGTTTATAGAAGGGAACACTGAAGCTTTCTTT; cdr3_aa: CASTPFIEGNTEAFF
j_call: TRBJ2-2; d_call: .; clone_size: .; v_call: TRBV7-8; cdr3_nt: TGTGCCAGCAGCTCCAGACAGACGATTCTGTTTTTT; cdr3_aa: CASSSRQTILFF
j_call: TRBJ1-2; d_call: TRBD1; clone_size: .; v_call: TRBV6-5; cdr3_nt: TGTGCCAGCAGGGGACAGGCGTACTATGGCTACACCTTC; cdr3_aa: CASRGQAYYGYTF
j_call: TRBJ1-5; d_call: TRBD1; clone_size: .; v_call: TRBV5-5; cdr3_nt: TGTGCCAGCAGTCCGTTCGAGGGGACAGTAAATCAGCCCCAGCATTTT; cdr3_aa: CASSPFEGTVNQPQHF
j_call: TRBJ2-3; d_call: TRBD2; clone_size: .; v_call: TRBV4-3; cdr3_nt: TGCGCCAGCAGCCAAGGCGGGGGGCGCACAGATACGCAGTATTTT; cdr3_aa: CASSQGGGRTDTQYF
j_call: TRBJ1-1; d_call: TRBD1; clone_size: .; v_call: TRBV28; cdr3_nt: TGTGCCAGCAGTTCTTGGACAGGGAACACTGAAGCTTTCTTT; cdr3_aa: CASSSWTGNTEAFF
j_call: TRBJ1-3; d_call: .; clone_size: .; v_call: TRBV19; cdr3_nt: TGTGCCAGTAGTGCGACAGTCTCCTCTGGAAACACCATATATTTT; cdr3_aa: CASSATVSSGNTIYF